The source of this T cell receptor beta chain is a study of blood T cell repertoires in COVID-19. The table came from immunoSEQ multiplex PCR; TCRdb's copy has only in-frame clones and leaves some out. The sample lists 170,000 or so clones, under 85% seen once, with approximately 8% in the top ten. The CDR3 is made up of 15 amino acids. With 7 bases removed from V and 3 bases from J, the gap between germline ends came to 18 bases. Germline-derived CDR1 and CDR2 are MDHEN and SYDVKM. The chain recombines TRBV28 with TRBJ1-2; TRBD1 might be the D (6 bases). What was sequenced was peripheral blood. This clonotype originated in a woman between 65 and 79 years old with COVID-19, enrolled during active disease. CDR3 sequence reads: CASISSGRGDYGYTF. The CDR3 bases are TGTGCCAGCATCTCCTCTGGCAGGGGAGACTATGGCTACACCTTC.